This T cell receptor (beta chain) derives from a study of cytomegalovirus exposure and HLA in healthy donors. V lost 3 bases and J lost 5; bases outside the gene matches: 4. The CDR3 consists of 14 residues. Germline CDR1 SGDLS, CDR2 YYNGEE. A multiplex PCR was run with 60 Vbeta primers and 13 Jbeta primers. The table came from immunoSEQ multiplex PCR; TCRdb's copy has only in-frame clones and leaves some out. The table has over 250,000 clones, 86% seen once. The chain carries TRBV9 and TRBJ2-2; 7 bases are a match to TRBD2. Specimen: PBMCs. The sequence was collected from a man aged 40-55 years in good health and CMV-seropositive. The CDR3 nucleotides read TGTGCCAGCAGCGCAGTTAGCGGGACCGGGGAGCTGTTTTTT. Translation gives CASSAVSGTGELFF.